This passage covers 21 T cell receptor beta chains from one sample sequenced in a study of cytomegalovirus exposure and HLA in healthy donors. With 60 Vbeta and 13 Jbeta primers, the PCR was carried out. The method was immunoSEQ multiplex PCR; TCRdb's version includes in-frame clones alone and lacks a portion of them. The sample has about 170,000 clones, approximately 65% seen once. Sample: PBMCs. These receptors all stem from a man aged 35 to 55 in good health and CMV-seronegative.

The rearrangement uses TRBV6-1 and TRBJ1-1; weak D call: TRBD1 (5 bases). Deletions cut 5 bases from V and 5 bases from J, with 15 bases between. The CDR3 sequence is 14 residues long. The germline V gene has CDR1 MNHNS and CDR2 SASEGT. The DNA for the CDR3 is TGTGCCAGCAGTTTCTCCGGGACTCGGACTGAAGCTTTCTTT. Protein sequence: CASSFSGTRTEAFF.

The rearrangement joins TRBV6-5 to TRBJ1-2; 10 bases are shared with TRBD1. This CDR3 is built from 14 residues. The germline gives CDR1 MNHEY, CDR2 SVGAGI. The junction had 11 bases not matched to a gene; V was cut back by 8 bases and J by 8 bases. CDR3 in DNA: TGTGCCAGCGGCCGAACCCGGGACAGGGGCGGCTACACCTTC. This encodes CASGRTRDRGGYTF.

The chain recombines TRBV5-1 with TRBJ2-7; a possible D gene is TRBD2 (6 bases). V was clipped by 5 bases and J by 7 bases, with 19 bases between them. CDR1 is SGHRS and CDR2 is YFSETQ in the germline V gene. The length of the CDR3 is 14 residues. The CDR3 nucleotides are TGCGCCAGCAGTCCCGGGACTTCCCCCGGAGAGCAGTACTTC. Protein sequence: CASSPGTSPGEQYF.

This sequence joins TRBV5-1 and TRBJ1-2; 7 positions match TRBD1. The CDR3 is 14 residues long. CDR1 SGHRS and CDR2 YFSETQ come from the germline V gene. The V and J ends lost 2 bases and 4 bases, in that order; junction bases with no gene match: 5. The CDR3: CASSFDRESYGYTF. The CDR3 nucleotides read TGCGCCAGCAGCTTCGACAGGGAGAGCTATGGCTACACCTTC.

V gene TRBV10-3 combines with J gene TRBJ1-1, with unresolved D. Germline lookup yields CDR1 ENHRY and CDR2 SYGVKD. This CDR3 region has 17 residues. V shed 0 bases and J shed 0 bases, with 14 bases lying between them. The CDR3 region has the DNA TGTGCCATCAGTGAGTCCCCCGTTAGTCGGGTGAACACTGAAGCTTTCTTT. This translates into CAISESPVSRVNTEAFF.

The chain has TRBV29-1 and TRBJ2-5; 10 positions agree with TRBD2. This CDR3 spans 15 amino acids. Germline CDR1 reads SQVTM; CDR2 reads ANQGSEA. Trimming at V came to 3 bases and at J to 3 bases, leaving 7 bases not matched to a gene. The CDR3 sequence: CSVEGAGGPKETQYF. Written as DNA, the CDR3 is TGCAGCGTTGAGGGAGCGGGAGGGCCGAAAGAGACCCAGTACTTC.

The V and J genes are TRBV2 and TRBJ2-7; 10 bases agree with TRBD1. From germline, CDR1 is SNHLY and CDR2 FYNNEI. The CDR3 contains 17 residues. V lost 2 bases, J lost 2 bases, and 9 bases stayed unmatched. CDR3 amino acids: CASSEWGTGATAYEQYF. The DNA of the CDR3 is TGTGCCAGCAGTGAATGGGGGACAGGGGCAACGGCCTACGAGCAGTACTTC.

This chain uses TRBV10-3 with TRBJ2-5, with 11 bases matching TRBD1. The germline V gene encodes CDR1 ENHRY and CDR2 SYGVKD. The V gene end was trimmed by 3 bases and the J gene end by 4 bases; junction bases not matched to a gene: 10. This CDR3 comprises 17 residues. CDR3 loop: CAISDPTGTGGLETQYF. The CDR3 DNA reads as TGTGCCATCAGTGACCCGACCGGGACAGGGGGTTTAGAGACCCAGTACTTC.

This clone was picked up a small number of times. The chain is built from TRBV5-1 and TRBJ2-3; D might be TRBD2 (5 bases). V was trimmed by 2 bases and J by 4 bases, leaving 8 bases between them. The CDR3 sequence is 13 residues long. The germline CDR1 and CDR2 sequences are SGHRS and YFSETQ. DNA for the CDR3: TGCGCCAGCAGCTTTGGACTTTCAGATACGCAGTATTTT. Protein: CASSFGLSDTQYF.

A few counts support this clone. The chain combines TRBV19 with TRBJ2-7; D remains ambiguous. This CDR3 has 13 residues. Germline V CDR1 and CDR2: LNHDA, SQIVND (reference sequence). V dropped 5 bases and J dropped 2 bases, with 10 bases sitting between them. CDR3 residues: CASSAAATYEQYF. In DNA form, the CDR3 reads TGTGCCAGTAGTGCGGCAGCGACCTACGAGCAGTACTTC.

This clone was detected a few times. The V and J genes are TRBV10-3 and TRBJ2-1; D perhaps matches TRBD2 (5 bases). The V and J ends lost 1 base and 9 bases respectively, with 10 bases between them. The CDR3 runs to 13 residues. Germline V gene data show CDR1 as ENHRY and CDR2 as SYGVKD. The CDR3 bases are TGTGCCATCAGTGAGTTATACGGGGTTGAGCAGTTCTTC. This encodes CAISELYGVEQFF.

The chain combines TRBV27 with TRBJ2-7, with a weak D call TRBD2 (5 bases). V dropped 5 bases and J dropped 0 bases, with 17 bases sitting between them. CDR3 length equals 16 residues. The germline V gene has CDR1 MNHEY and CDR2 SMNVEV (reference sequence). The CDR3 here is CASSLNPSRGSYEQYF. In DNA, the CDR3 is TGTGCCAGCAGTCTCAACCCATCCCGGGGCTCCTACGAGCAGTACTTC.

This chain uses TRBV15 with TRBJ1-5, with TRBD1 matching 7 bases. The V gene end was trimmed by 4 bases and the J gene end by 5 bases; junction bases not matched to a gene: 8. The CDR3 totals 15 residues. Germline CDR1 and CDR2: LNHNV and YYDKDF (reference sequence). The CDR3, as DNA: TGTGCCACCAGCATCAGGACAGGACCCTATCAGCCCCAGCATTTT. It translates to CATSIRTGPYQPQHF.

The CDR3: CAWSKAGGSTEAFF. The CDR3 bases are TGTGCCTGGAGCAAGGCAGGGGGTAGCACTGAAGCTTTCTTT. J is TRBJ1-1 and V is TRBV30; 7 bases agree with TRBD1. The V and J ends lost 3 bases and 4 bases, in that order; junction bases with no gene match: 8. The CDR3 is 14 amino acids. From germline, CDR1 is GTSNPN and CDR2 SVGIG (reference sequence).

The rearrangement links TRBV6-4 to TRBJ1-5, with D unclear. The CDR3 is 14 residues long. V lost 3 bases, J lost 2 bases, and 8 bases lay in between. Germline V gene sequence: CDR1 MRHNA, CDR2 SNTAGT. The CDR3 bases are TGTGCCAGCAGTGAACAGATTGGCAATCAGCCCCAGCATTTT. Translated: CASSEQIGNQPQHF.

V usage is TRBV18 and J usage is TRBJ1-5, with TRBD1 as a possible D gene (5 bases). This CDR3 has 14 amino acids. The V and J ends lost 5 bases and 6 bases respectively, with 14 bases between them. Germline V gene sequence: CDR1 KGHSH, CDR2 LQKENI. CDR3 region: CASSSRDSGQPQHF. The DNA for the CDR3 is TGTGCCAGCTCATCCAGGGATTCGGGTCAGCCCCAGCATTTT.

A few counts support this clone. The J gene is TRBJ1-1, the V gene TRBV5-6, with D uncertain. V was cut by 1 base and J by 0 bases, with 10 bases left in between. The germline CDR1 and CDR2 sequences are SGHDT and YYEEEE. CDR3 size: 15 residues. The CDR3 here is CASSLMGRVNTEAFF. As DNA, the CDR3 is TGTGCCAGCAGCTTGATGGGGAGAGTGAACACTGAAGCTTTCTTT.

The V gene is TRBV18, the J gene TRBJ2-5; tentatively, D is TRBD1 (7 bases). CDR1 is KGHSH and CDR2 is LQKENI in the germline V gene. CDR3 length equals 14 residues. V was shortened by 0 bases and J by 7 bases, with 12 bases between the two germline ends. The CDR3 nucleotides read TGTGCCAGCTCACCACCGTCCCAGGGGGGGACCCAGTACTTC. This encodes CASSPPSQGGTQYF.

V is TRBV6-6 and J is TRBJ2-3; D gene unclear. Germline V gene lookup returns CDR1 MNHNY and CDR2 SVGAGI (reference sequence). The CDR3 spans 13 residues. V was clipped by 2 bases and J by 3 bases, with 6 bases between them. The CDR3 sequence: CASSYQSTDTQYF. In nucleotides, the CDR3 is TGTGCCAGCAGTTACCAATCAACAGATACGCAGTATTTT.

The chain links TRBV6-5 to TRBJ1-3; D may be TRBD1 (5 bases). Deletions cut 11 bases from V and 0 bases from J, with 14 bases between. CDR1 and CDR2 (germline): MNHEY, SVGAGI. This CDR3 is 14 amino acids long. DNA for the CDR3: TGTGCCGTACAGGACGGATTCTCTGGAAACACCATATATTTT. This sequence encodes CAVQDGFSGNTIYF.

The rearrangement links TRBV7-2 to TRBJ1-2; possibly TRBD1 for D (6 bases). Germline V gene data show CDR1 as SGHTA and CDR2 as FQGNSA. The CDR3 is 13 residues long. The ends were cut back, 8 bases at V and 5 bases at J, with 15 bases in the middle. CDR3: CASRDTGSYGYTF. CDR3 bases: TGTGCCAGCCGGGACACGGGATCTTATGGCTACACCTTC.